Following are 10 T cell receptor beta chains from one sample sequenced in a study of cytomegalovirus exposure and HLA in healthy donors. Sequencing used immunoSEQ multiplex PCR; TCRdb keeps in-frame clones, though not all of them. Of under 300,000 clones in the sample, around 86% were seen once. The specimen was PBMCs. The receptor source for this set is a woman between 18 and 29 years old in good health and CMV-seronegative.

This chain uses TRBV6-6 with TRBJ2-3; 7 bases are shared with TRBD1. The junction had 5 bases not matched to a gene; V was cut back by 2 bases and J by 0 bases. Germline assignment: CDR1 MNHNY and CDR2 SVGAGI (reference sequence). The CDR3 has 16 residues. Here the CDR3 DNA reads TGTGCCAGCAGTTACGGCCAGGGGGTTAGCACAGATACGCAGTATTTT. Protein product: CASSYGQGVSTDTQYF.

The chain recombines TRBV6-6 with TRBJ2-7; 8 positions match TRBD2. CDR1 is MNHNY and CDR2 is SVGAGI in the germline V gene (reference sequence). The CDR3 has 13 residues. The V and J ends lost 9 bases and 5 bases, in that order; junction bases with no gene match: 9. DNA of the CDR3: TGTGCCAGTCGCTCGGGGGGGAACAACGAGCAGTACTTC. Residues: CASRSGGNNEQYF.

The table lists this clone with a count of one. This chain joins TRBV5-1 and TRBJ2-5, with a weak D call TRBD1 (6 bases). Trimming took 3 bases from V and 5 from J, leaving 11 bases between them. Germline assignment: CDR1 SGHRS and CDR2 YFSETQ. This CDR3 has 13 amino acids. In nucleotides, the CDR3 is TGCGCCAGCAGCTGGAACAGGGATGAGACCCAGTACTTC. Translation gives CASSWNRDETQYF. Full variable domain (rest looked up from reference TRBV5-1 and TRBJ2-5): KAGVTQTPRYLIKTRGQQVTLSCSPISGHRSVSWYQQTPGQGLQFLFEYFSETQRNKGNFPGRFSGRQFSNSRSEMNVSTLELGDSALYLCASSWNRDETQYFGPGTRLLVL.

The chain carries TRBV2 and TRBJ1-4; D remains unclear. V lost 5 bases and J 0 bases, leaving 13 bases between the germline ends. The CDR3 totals 16 residues. Looked up from germline, CDR1 is SNHLY and CDR2 is FYNNEI. The CDR3 DNA sequence: TGTGCCAGCAGTTGGGGTTCGAGGGCAACTAATGAAAAACTGTTTTTT. It yields the protein CASSWGSRATNEKLFF.

The genes are TRBV15 and TRBJ2-3; 8 bases align to TRBD2. CDR1 LNHNV and CDR2 YYDKDF come from the germline V gene (reference sequence). This CDR3 region has 17 residues. With 0 bases clipped from V and 7 bases from J, the junction kept 12 bases outside the gene matches. The CDR3 spells CATSRDPPSGRFYTQYF. The CDR3 coding sequence is TGTGCCACCAGCAGAGATCCGCCGAGCGGGAGATTCTATACGCAGTATTTT.

The J gene is TRBJ1-2, the V gene TRBV28; 7 positions match TRBD1. V was pared by 5 bases and J by 3 bases, with 6 bases of the junction left unmatched. Germline lookup yields CDR1 MDHEN and CDR2 SYDVKM. The CDR3 sequence is 14 residues long. CDR3 sequence: CASSERTGYYGYTF. The CDR3 DNA reads TGTGCCAGCAGTGAAAGGACAGGTTACTATGGCTACACCTTC.

The V gene is TRBV5-1, the J gene TRBJ1-4; a possible D gene is TRBD1 (6 bases). Germline lookup yields CDR1 SGHRS and CDR2 YFSETQ. V lost 0 bases, J lost 5 bases, and 11 bases lay in between. CDR3 size: 15 residues. CDR3 residues: CASSLGGQLNEKLFF. CDR3 in DNA: TGCGCCAGCAGCTTGGGTGGACAGCTAAATGAAAAACTGTTTTTT.

This chain joins TRBV4-1 and TRBJ1-2; 7 nucleotides agree with TRBD1. Trimming cost V 0 bases and J 5 bases; bases outside gene matches: 6. CDR1 is MGHRA, CDR2 YSYEKL, per germline. This CDR3 has 15 residues. The DNA of the CDR3 is TGCGCCAGCAGCCAAGAAGCCCAACAGGGGTATGGCTACACCTTC. It specifies CASSQEAQQGYGYTF.

In this sample, this clone turned up a few times. The rearrangement joins TRBV6-1 to TRBJ1-1, with a weak D call TRBD1 (6 bases). This CDR3 is built from 15 residues. From germline, CDR1 is MNHNS and CDR2 SASEGT. V was clipped by 3 bases and J by 1 base, with 12 bases between them. CDR3 bases: TGTGCCAGCAGTGACATTCCGGACAGGAACACTGAAGCTTTCTTT. It specifies CASSDIPDRNTEAFF.

V usage is TRBV11-2 and J usage is TRBJ2-1; possible D gene TRBD2, 6 bases. The CDR3 sequence is 16 residues long. Trimming stripped 5 bases from V and 4 bases from J, with 18 bases between. Germline lookup yields CDR1 SGHAT and CDR2 FQNNGV. This chain's CDR3 is CASSPITGLPYNEQFF. The CDR3 DNA sequence: TGTGCCAGCAGCCCCATTACGGGACTTCCATACAATGAGCAGTTCTTC. Full variable domain (rest looked up from reference TRBV11-2 and TRBJ2-1): EAGVAQSPRYKIIEKRQSVAFWCNPISGHATLYWYQQILGQGPKLLIQFQNNGVVDDSQLPKDRFSAERLKGVDSTLKIQPAKLEDSAVYLCASSPITGLPYNEQFFGPGTRLTVL.